This T cell receptor beta chain was sequenced in a study of blood T cell repertoires in COVID-19. Repertoires were generated with immunoSEQ multiplex PCR, while TCRdb's copy carries only in-frame clones and drops some. The sample has around 300,000 clones, approximately 85% seen once. The receptor's source is a human donor in a cohort sampled during active COVID-19. What was sequenced was peripheral blood.

Here the CDR3 DNA reads TGTGCCAGCAGTGACCCGGGACTAGGCAATCGGACAGATACGCAGTATTTT. Its translation: CASSDPGLGNRTDTQYF. The J gene is TRBJ2-3, the V gene TRBV6-4; 8 bases fit TRBD2. J was trimmed by 3 bases and V by 2 bases; bases with no gene match: 10. The V gene's germline CDR1 is MRHNA and CDR2 SNTAGT. The length of the CDR3 is 17 residues.